This TCR beta chain appears in the sequencing data of a study of blood T cells in healthy people across ages. Together with a sample-barcoded 5' primer, a J-beta primer mix was included in a second PCR lasting about 6 to 11 cycles. TCRdb independently ran MiXCR on the 5' RACE reads; one entry per CDR3 protein. The sample includes under 1 million distinct CDR3 sequences, around two fifths of them seen just once. Trimming stripped 2 bases from V and 4 bases from J, with 14 bases between. The CDR3 covers 14 residues. Germline V gives CDR1 GTSNPN, CDR2 SVGIG (reference sequence). This clonotype was obtained from a man in his fifties or sixties in good health. Sequenced: blood. The J gene is TRBJ1-1, the V gene TRBV30, with D possibly matching TRBD1 (5 bases). Written as DNA, the CDR3 is TGTGCCTGGAGTTCCCACAGGCGCGGCACTGAAGCTTTCTTT. Translation gives CAWSSHRRGTEAFF.